This note documents a single T cell receptor beta chain sequence. Its antigen is not known. This specimen belongs to a study of CD8 T cells in ankylosing spondylitis. Making use of molecular barcodes, quantitative 5'-RACE generated TCR beta libraries. In TCRdb, the 5' RACE reads were re-called with MiXCR into one record per CDR3 protein. The sample has some 450,000 distinct CDR3 sequences, about 15% seen once; the top ten hold over 1%. Study findings and constraints: Those disease-linked clones were CD8+; they were also relatively rare in peripheral blood. As reported, disease-linked clones showed significant enrichment in matched ankylosing spondylitis synovial fluid. Ankylosing spondylitis blood appeared to be characterized by a TCR beta motif of several highly homologous variants. Earlier literature documents some of the motif variants in reactive arthritis synovial fluid and blood.

The sample taken for sequencing was blood, either unsorted or a sorted T cell fraction (not recorded which). The sequence derives from a male donor with ankylosing spondylitis.

This CDR3 reads CASSLVTGAETQYF. The DNA of the CDR3 is TGTGCCAGCAGTTTAGTAACTGGGGCCGAGACCCAGTACTTC. J is TRBJ2-5 and V is TRBV12-3 or TRBV12-4; D possibly corresponds to TRBD1 (5 bases). Trimming took 1 base from V and 5 from J, leaving 11 bases between them. The CDR3 has 14 amino acids.